This T cell receptor (beta chain) was recovered during a study of T cell responses to AZD1222 COVID-19 vaccine. Profiling relied on immunoSEQ multiplex PCR, and the TCRdb table lists in-frame clones only, not all of them. The sample has 58,000 or so clones, around nine tenths seen once. This receptor was identified in an adult who received the AZD1222 COVID-19 vaccine. Specimen: peripheral blood, collected 28 days after the second AZD1222 dose.

DNA of the CDR3: TGTGCCAGCAGCCCGGGCGGCAGTCCCTACAATGAGCAGTTCTTC. Residues: CASSPGGSPYNEQFF. The gene calls are TRBV9 and TRBJ2-1, with D unresolved. Trimming removed 4 bases from V and 2 bases from J, with 13 bases in between. The CDR3 loop spans 15 amino acids. Germline-derived CDR1 and CDR2 are SGDLS and YYNGEE.